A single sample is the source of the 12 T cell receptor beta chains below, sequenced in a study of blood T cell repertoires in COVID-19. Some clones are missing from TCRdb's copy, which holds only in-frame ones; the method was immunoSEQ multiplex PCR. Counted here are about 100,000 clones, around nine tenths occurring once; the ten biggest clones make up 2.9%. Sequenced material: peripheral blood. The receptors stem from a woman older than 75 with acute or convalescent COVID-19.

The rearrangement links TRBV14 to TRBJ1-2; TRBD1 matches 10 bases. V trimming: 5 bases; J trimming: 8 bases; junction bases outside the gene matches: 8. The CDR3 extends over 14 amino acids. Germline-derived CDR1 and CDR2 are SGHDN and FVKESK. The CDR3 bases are TGTGCCAGCAGCATTGCCGGGACAGGGGTAGGCTACACCTTC. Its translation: CASSIAGTGVGYTF.

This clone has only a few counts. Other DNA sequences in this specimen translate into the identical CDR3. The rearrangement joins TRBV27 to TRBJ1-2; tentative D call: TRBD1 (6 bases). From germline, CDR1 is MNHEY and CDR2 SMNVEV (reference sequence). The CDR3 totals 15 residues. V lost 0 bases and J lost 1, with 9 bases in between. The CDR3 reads CASSLSGQINYGYTF. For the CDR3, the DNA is TGTGCCAGCAGTTTATCAGGACAGATTAACTATGGCTACACCTTC.

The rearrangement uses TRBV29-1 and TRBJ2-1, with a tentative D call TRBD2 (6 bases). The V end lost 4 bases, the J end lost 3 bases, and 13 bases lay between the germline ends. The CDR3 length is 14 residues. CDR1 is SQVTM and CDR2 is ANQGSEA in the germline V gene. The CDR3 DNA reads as TGCAGCGTTGGTACTAGCTCTTTCTACAATGAGCAGTTCTTC. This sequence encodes CSVGTSSFYNEQFF.

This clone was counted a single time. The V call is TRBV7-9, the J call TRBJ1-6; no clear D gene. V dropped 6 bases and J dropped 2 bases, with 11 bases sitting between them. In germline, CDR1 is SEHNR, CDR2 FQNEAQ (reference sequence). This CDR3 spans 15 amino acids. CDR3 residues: CASSYSQAYNSPLHF. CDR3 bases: TGTGCCAGCAGTTACTCCCAGGCCTATAATTCACCCCTCCACTTT.

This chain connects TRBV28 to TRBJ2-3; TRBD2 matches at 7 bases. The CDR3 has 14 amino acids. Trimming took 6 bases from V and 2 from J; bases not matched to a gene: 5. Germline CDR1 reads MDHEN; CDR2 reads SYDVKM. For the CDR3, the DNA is TGTGCCAGCAGGACAGCGGGGACCACAGATACGCAGTATTTT. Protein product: CASRTAGTTDTQYF.

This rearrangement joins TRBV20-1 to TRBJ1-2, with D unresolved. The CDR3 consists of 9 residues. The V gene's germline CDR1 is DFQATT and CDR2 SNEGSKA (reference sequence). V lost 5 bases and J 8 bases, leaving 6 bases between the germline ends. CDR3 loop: CSADSGYTF. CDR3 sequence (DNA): TGCAGTGCTGACTCGGGCTACACCTTC.

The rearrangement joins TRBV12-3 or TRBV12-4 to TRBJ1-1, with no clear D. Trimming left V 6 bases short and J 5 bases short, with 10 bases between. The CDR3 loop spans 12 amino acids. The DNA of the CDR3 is TGTGCCAGCAGACTAACTTATACTGAAGCTTTCTTT. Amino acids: CASRLTYTEAFF.

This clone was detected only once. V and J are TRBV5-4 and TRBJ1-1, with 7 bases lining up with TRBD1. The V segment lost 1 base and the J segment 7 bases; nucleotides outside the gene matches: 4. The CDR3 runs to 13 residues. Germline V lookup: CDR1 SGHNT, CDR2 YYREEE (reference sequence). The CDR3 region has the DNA TGTGCCAGCAGCTTGACAGGGGTGGGTGAAGCTTTCTTT. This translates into CASSLTGVGEAFF.

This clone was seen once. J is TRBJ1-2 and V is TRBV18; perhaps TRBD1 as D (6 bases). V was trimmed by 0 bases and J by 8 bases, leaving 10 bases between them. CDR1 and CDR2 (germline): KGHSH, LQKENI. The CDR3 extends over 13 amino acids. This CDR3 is CASSPPTGTGYTF. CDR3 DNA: TGTGCCAGCTCACCACCAACAGGGACCGGCTACACCTTC. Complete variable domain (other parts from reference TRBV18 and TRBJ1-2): NAGVMQNPRHLVRRRGQEARLRCSPMKGHSHVYWYRQLPEEGLKFMVYLQKENIIDESGMPKERFSAEFPKEGPSILRIQQVVRGDSAAYFCASSPPTGTGYTFGSGTRLTVV.

The CDR3 loop is CASSLAPPQSYNEQFF. CDR3 DNA sequence: TGTGCCAGCAGCTTAGCGCCCCCACAGTCCTACAATGAGCAGTTCTTC. This rearrangement joins TRBV7-9 to TRBJ2-1; unclear D gene. The CDR3 is made up of 16 amino acids. CDR1 and CDR2 (germline): SEHNR, FQNEAQ (reference sequence). Trimming took 0 bases from V and 1 from J, leaving 10 bases between them.

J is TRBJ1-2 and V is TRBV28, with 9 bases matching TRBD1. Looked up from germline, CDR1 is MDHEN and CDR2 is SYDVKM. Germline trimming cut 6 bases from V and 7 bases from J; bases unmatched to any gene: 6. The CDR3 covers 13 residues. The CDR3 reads CASRPGQGGGYTF. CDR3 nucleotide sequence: TGTGCCAGCAGGCCGGGACAGGGAGGTGGCTACACCTTC.

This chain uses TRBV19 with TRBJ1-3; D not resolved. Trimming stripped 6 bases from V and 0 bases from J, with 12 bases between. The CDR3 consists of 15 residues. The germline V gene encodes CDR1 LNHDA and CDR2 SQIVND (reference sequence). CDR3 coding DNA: TGTGCCAGTAGGCCCTTCCGGGGCTCTGGAAACACCATATATTTT. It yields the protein CASRPFRGSGNTIYF.